This record looks at one TCR beta chain sequence and its context. Its antigen specificity is not known. No much larger clonotype is one base removed from it; base qualities were not supplied. This record comes from a study of cytomegalovirus exposure and HLA in healthy donors (TCRdb year 2017). For the wider study: According to a later analysis, the 120 or so validation repertoires were produced on the same platform as the 680 or so repertoires of the first cohort. The study was designed to test whether signatures of past pathogen exposure could be identified by cataloging public T cell receptors. A separate validation cohort of 100 to 150 different subjects was used in addition to the roughly 670-subject first cohort. To predict cytomegalovirus infection status, the study brought together high-throughput TCR immunosequencing, statistical association of individual TCRs with disease status, and machine learning.

The donors belonged to the validation cohort of 90 to 150 subjects, which was separate from the roughly 700-subject first cohort. What the research found in general, with its limitations: Cytomegalovirus status was reported to be diagnosed by the classifier with high specificity and sensitivity in both the original and validation cohorts. The authors suggested that the approach could potentially be extended to other disease states and immunological phenotypes. The validation cohort had no HLA typing available for a later analysis, so co-occurrence within that cohort was assessed over all 120 or so repertoires. Most TCR sequences were observed very rarely across donors, whereas some public TCRs were present in many individuals. In vitro tests confirmed that a few of the cytomegalovirus-associated TCR beta chains recognize cytomegalovirus antigens. In the study, 150 to 200 TCR beta chains were listed as associated with cytomegalovirus. A later analysis found that TCRs clustered in the first cohort also tended to co-occur in the 110 or so validation repertoires, with 94% of cluster scores above 0.

Receptors were amplified or captured by the immunoSEQ multiplex PCR assay. Turning to the authors' computational methods: A statistical classification framework was built to diagnose cytomegalovirus status from the catalog of TCR beta chain sequences. What TCRdb holds here is the immuneACCESS table cut down to in-frame rearrangements. Part of the clones is not present; checked against another copy, under half of the missing clones reflect an unresolved V gene, and the others are unexplained. V, J and clone size derive from that table, while D and trimming were established from the DNA sequence. The sample includes some 140,000 clones, with 86% observed a single time. The ten largest make up 20% to 25% of the sample. The CDR3, from cysteine to phenylalanine, totals 15 residues. The kept DNA is CDR3 alone, 45 bases in frame from the first base. V is trimmed back by 5 bases and J by 2 bases, and the junction contains 8 bases that no gene match accounts for. From a lookup of the germline V gene, CDR1 and CDR2 are SGHTA and FQGNSA.

This clonotype was sampled from a man aged 18 to 30 in good health and CMV-seropositive. Sequencing used PBMCs. This sequence uses TRBV7-2 and TRBJ2-7, and TRBD1 aligns with 8 junction nucleotides. The DNA sequence is given as TGTGCCAGCAGCCAACGGGCAGGGGGCGCCTACGAGCAGTACTTC. Translated, it reads CASSQRAGGAYEQYF.